This is a list of T cell receptor beta chains from one sample in a study of Tregs in tolerant kidney transplant recipients. Assay: immunoSEQ multiplex PCR; the TCRdb copy retains only in-frame clones and omits some. Of approximately 75,000 clones in the sample, about 91% were seen once. The sequencing used Tregs from blood, collected before the transplant. The receptors shown here come from a human donor who received a combined kidney and bone marrow transplant. The CDR3 runs from the conserved cysteine through the conserved F or W.

v_gene	j_gene	CDR3aa
TRBV6-5	TRBJ1-2	CASTRGRSDYGYTF
TRBV19	TRBJ2-7	CASGLAGAYEQYF
TRBV19	TRBJ2-7	CASGLGHPYEQYF
TRBV5-1	TRBJ2-5	CASAPGTRETQYF
TRBV11-1	TRBJ2-3	CASSLDALGWMNTQYF
TRBV29-1	TRBJ1-5	CSVGVDSNQPQHF
TRBV19	TRBJ2-3	CASSMDKTSTDTQYF
TRBV2	TRBJ2-3	CASSGGTLAGLPDTQYF
TRBV29-1	TRBJ2-7	CSVAGTVSYEQYF
TRBV7-2	TRBJ2-7	CASSPGQGLIYEQYF
TRBV2	TRBJ2-5	CASSQLASLQTQYF
TRBV5-8	TRBJ1-4	CASSSDRGYEKLFF
TRBV28	TRBJ2-3	CASSPPGAGDPDTQYF
TRBV2	TRBJ2-7	CASSRLADSYEQYF
TRBV5-4	TRBJ2-6	CASSLYGANVLTF
TRBV14	TRBJ2-2	CASSQMPNTGELFF
TRBV6-4	TRBJ2-7	CASPTPPSATYEQYF
TRBV28	TRBJ2-3	CASSLGAGDTQYF
TRBV5-5	TRBJ2-7	CASRPGQGHEQYF
TRBV9	TRBJ2-7	CASSIQGGGPYEQYF
TRBV28	TRBJ1-2	CASSSSNYGYTF
TRBV30	TRBJ2-1	CAWSGTSGGRLYNEQFF